The following is a T cell receptor beta chain sequence with its context. Its antigen is not known. The PCR had 60 Vbeta and 13 Jbeta primers. Sequencing was performed with immunoSEQ multiplex PCR; in TCRdb, only in-frame clones are kept and a portion is missing. The table includes 150,000 or so clones, around 85% detected once. Germline values: CDR1 SGHRS, CDR2 YFSETQ. V was cut by 4 bases and J by 6 bases, with 18 bases left in between. This CDR3 region has 15 residues. Healthy bone marrow donors made up the cohort. The record originates from a study of cytomegalovirus exposure and HLA in healthy donors. Background on the study: In an earlier analysis, around 120 million unique TCR beta sequences were found from 200 million or so T cells.

The study's findings and limits: Accurate prediction of HLA-A and HLA-B alleles (for most subjects) was reportedly achieved from TCR beta sequences. There were under 200 TCR beta chains listed as cytomegalovirus-associated.

The chain is built from TRBV5-1 and TRBJ2-3; no firm D call. Sequencing was carried out using PBMCs. This TCR was sampled from a man between 18 and 35 years old in good health and CMV-seropositive. In DNA, the CDR3 is TGCGCCAGCAGCCTGCCCCACATTAGCAGCGATACGCAGTATTTT. This translates into CASSLPHISSDTQYF.